These 19 T cell receptor beta chains share one sample of origin, sequenced in a study of T cell repertoires in cytomegalovirus infection. TCRdb processed the reads anew with MiXCR; each CDR3 protein has one entry. The sample has roughly 150,000 distinct CDR3 sequences; roughly a quarter are singletons. Sequencing was performed on PBMCs. The receptors here all came from a human donor in good health (CMV status not recorded). Some clones in this sample may be carry-over from other donors' samples.

In regard to this clonotype: Since a much larger clone is just one base distant, this may be a read error. This chain links TRBV7-2 with TRBJ2-2, with D perhaps matching TRBD2 (6 bases). The germline CDR1 and CDR2 sequences are SGHTA and FQGNSA. The CDR3 runs to 14 residues. Between the trimmed V and J ends, which lost 3 bases and 8 bases, there was a span of 13 bases. The DNA of the CDR3 is TGTGCCAGCAGCTTGGGGGAGGATTCTGGGGAGCTGTTTTTT. Protein sequence: CASSLGEDSGELFF.

This sequence joins TRBV7-9 and TRBJ1-3; D may be TRBD1 (5 bases). Trimming removed 6 bases from V and 0 bases from J, with 12 bases in between. CDR1 and CDR2 (germline): SEHNR, FQNEAQ (reference sequence). There are 15 residues in the CDR3. In nucleotides, the CDR3 is TGTGCCAGCAGTTTTGCAGGGAGCTCTGGAAACACCATATATTTT. The encoded protein is CASSFAGSSGNTIYF.

The chain is built from TRBV7-2 and TRBJ2-7; D perhaps matches TRBD2 (6 bases). Germline CDR1 and CDR2: SGHTA and FQGNSA. The CDR3 covers 15 residues. V was clipped by 0 bases and J by 5 bases, with 14 bases between them. CDR3 region: CASSLAVAGRNEQYF. The CDR3 region has the DNA TGTGCCAGCAGCTTAGCGGTGGCAGGGAGGAACGAGCAGTACTTC.

Ten or more counts support this clonotype. The rearrangement links TRBV7-2 to TRBJ2-5; no clear D. Germline V gene sequence: CDR1 SGHTA, CDR2 FQGNSA. The CDR3 is made up of 13 amino acids. V lost 5 bases and J lost 5, with 12 bases in between. Here the CDR3 reads CASSQAPWETQYF. DNA of the CDR3: TGTGCCAGCAGCCAGGCCCCGTGGGAGACCCAGTACTTC.

This clonotype showed up many times. V usage is TRBV7-2 and J usage is TRBJ1-1; D not resolved. CDR1 SGHTA and CDR2 FQGNSA come from the germline V gene. The V end was cut by 3 bases, the J end by 8 bases, with 10 bases between. CDR3 length equals 12 residues. The CDR3 loop reads CASSFGYEEAFF. CDR3 DNA: TGTGCCAGCAGCTTCGGGTACGAGGAAGCTTTCTTT.

The rearrangement joins TRBV6-2 or TRBV6-3 to TRBJ2-1; D not resolved. Trimming cost V 3 bases and J 4 bases, with 7 bases left between them. CDR1 is MNHEY, CDR2 SVGEGT, per germline. The CDR3 is made up of 13 amino acids. The CDR3 sequence: CASSYYSYNEQFF. The CDR3 DNA sequence: TGTGCCAGCAGTTATTACAGTTACAATGAGCAGTTCTTC.

This clonotype was detected only a few times. The chain couples TRBV11-2 to TRBJ2-5, with D maybe TRBD2 (6 bases). The germline gives CDR1 SGHAT, CDR2 FQNNGV. The ends were cut back, 0 bases at V and 5 bases at J, with 16 bases in the middle. CDR3 length: 16 amino acids. The DNA for the CDR3 is TGTGCCAGCAGCTTAGATCGTGTACTAGCACGCGAGACCCAGTACTTC. This sequence encodes CASSLDRVLARETQYF.

The rearrangement links TRBV2 to TRBJ2-5; 12 bases align to TRBD2. Germline CDR1 SNHLY, CDR2 FYNNEI. The CDR3 consists of 16 residues. Trimming took 5 bases from V and 1 from J; bases not matched to a gene: 5. The CDR3 here is CASSTSGGPLQETQYF. The CDR3 coding sequence is TGTGCCAGCAGTACTAGCGGGGGGCCCCTCCAAGAGACCCAGTACTTC. Together with reference TRBV2 and TRBJ2-5, the CDR3 gives the full variable domain: EPEVTQTPSHQVTQMGQEVILRCVPISNHLYFYWYRQILGQKVEFLVSFYNNEISEKSEIFDDQFSVERPDGSNFTLKIRSTKLEDSAMYFCASSTSGGPLQETQYFGPGTRLLVL.

The gene calls are TRBV19 and TRBJ2-2, with D maybe TRBD2 (5 bases). V gave up 5 bases and J gave up 4 bases, with 14 bases separating them. This CDR3 comprises 15 residues. Germline V lookup: CDR1 LNHDA, CDR2 SQIVND (reference sequence). As DNA, the CDR3 is TGTGCCAGTAGTGGAACTGGACTGACCACCGGGGAGCTGTTTTTT. Its protein product is CASSGTGLTTGELFF.

As to this clonotype: A read error may explain this, as a much larger clone is one base away. The chain has TRBV7-3 and TRBJ2-3; TRBD2 aligns across 11 bases. Germline lookup yields CDR1 SGHTA and CDR2 FQGTGA. The CDR3 is 16 amino acids. CDR3 sequence: CANSPGTSGNTDTQYF. In DNA form, the CDR3 reads TGTGCCAACAGCCCGGGGACTAGCGGCAACACAGATACGCAGTATTTT.

This clonotype has more than one count but fewer than ten. At one boundary the junction diverges from the germline segment, which might be a read error. This rearrangement joins TRBV5-1 to TRBJ2-7; D unclear. Germline CDR1 reads SGHRS; CDR2 reads YFSETQ. The CDR3 has 14 amino acids. The CDR3 here is CASSLVQVSHEQYF. CDR3 DNA sequence: TGCGCCAGCAGCTTGGTGCAGGTCTCCCACGAGCAGTACTTC.

This clonotype was observed a handful of times. This chain uses TRBV7-2 with TRBJ2-7; 9 nucleotides match TRBD2. The CDR3 runs to 16 residues. J was trimmed by 0 bases and V by 1 base; bases with no gene match: 4. Germline loops: CDR1 SGHTA, CDR2 FQGNSA. The CDR3 region has the DNA TGTGCCAGCAGCTTAGTCGGACTAGCGAGCTCCTACGAGCAGTACTTC. The encoded protein is CASSLVGLASSYEQYF.

This sequence joins TRBV28 and TRBJ2-3; D is possibly TRBD1 (7 bases). The CDR3 is made up of 15 amino acids. Trimming removed 5 bases at V and 0 bases at J, with 12 bases between. Germline V gives CDR1 MDHEN, CDR2 SYDVKM. CDR3 protein: CASSQQGRSTDTQYF. The CDR3 region has the DNA TGTGCCAGCAGTCAACAGGGGAGGAGCACAGATACGCAGTATTTT.

This clonotype showed up many times. V usage is TRBV12-3 or TRBV12-4 and J usage is TRBJ2-3; 10 positions match TRBD1. This CDR3 is built from 16 residues. V was pared by 6 bases and J by 2 bases, with 8 bases of the junction left unmatched. CDR3 nucleotide sequence: TGTGCCAGCAGCGCACGACAGGGGGCGAACACAGATACGCAGTATTTT. It encodes CASSARQGANTDTQYF.

This clonotype was seen a few times. The chain recombines TRBV3-1 with TRBJ1-2, with TRBD1 matching 7 bases. The CDR3 is 14 amino acids. V lost 6 bases to trimming and J lost 2 bases; unmatched junction nucleotides: 6. CDR1 and CDR2 from the germline V gene are LGHDT and YNNKEL (reference sequence). CDR3 DNA: TGTGCCAGCAGTTCCCGACAGGGCAACTATGGCTACACCTTC. Translated, it gives CASSSRQGNYGYTF.

The chain uses TRBV15 and TRBJ1-1, with D maybe TRBD1 (6 bases). The germline CDR1 and CDR2 sequences are LNHNV and YYDKDF (reference sequence). This CDR3 comprises 13 residues. V lost 7 bases to trimming and J lost 2 bases, with 11 bases between them. Here the CDR3 DNA reads TGTGCCACCAAAAAGGGGGTTAACACTGAAGCTTTCTTT. Amino acids: CATKKGVNTEAFF.

This clonotype occurred a few times. The rearrangement joins TRBV28 to TRBJ2-1, with 8 bases identical to TRBD2. Trimming removed 5 bases from V and 4 bases from J; junction bases left unmatched: 7. The CDR3 sequence is 15 residues long. Germline V CDR1 and CDR2: MDHEN, SYDVKM. For the CDR3, the DNA is TGTGCCAGCAGTGATAGCGGGGCCCATTACAATGAGCAGTTCTTC. Encoded protein: CASSDSGAHYNEQFF.

In its sample, this clonotype was seen many times. Written as DNA, the CDR3 is TGTGCCAGCAGCCCAGGGACAGTCCCCTACGAGCAGTACTTC. It translates to CASSPGTVPYEQYF. J is TRBJ2-7 and V is TRBV7-2, with TRBD1 matching over 7 bases. This CDR3 region has 14 residues. Germline assignment: CDR1 SGHTA and CDR2 FQGNSA. V lost 5 bases and J lost 2; bases outside the gene matches: 6.

This clonotype was observed a few times. V gene TRBV14 combines with J gene TRBJ1-6; the D is unclear. The CDR3 runs 16 residues. Between the trimmed V and J ends, which lost 0 bases and 6 bases, there was a span of 12 bases. Germline CDR1 is SGHDN and CDR2 is FVKESK. For the CDR3, the DNA is TGTGCCAGCAGCCAAGAAGGAAGCAGGCTTAATTCACCCCTCCACTTT. Protein sequence: CASSQEGSRLNSPLHF.